Below, one TCR beta chain is given with its context. The antigen is unknown. This specimen comes from a study of T cell responses to AZD1222 COVID-19 vaccine. Whole-study context: Second-dose intervals of approximately 4 or approximately 12 weeks were pooled.

Germline V gene sequence: CDR1 SQVTM, CDR2 ANQGSEA. V lost 5 bases and J 0 bases, leaving 7 bases between the germline ends. The CDR3 runs to 12 residues. General study results and limits: In all cases, repertoires were sampled only after the peak T cell response. Nearly half of spike-specific TCRs reportedly go after variant regions that carry no mutations. Just 6 or 7 AZD1222 recipients were seropositive at baseline.

Assay used: immunoSEQ multiplex PCR; TCRdb lists only in-frame clones, some missing. The table records about 160,000 clones, roughly 86% of them present only once. This clonotype originated in an adult in good health. The sample consisted of peripheral blood, taken on day 0 of AZD1222 vaccination. V and J are TRBV29-1 and TRBJ2-5; the D is unclear. CDR3 DNA: TGCAGCGTTTCGGGCTACCAAGAGACCCAGTACTTC. It translates to CSVSGYQETQYF.